This entry lists 6 T cell receptor beta chains sequenced from one sample in a study of T cell responses to AZD1222 COVID-19 vaccine. Produced via immunoSEQ multiplex PCR; TCRdb's table is partial and in-frame only. The sample holds around 170,000 clones, less than 95% seen once. The sequences come from peripheral blood, collected on day 0 of AZD1222 vaccination. The receptors shown here come from an adult in good health.

This rearrangement joins TRBV28 to TRBJ1-6, with D possibly being TRBD1 (5 bases). V dropped 6 bases and J dropped 11 bases, with 11 bases sitting between them. This CDR3 has 12 residues. Germline V CDR1 and CDR2: MDHEN, SYDVKM. The CDR3 region has the DNA TGTGCCAGCAGCAACTCGGGGGCACCCCTCCACTTT. Protein product: CASSNSGAPLHF.

The gene calls are TRBV15 and TRBJ2-3, with TRBD1 matching 7 bases. The CDR3 has 15 amino acids. The germline gives CDR1 LNHNV, CDR2 YYDKDF (reference sequence). Losses at the gene ends were 5 bases for V and 3 bases for J; bases not matched to a gene: 8. The chain's CDR3 is CATSFTGDGTDTQYF. In DNA form, the CDR3 reads TGTGCCACCAGCTTTACAGGGGACGGGACAGATACGCAGTATTTT.

The count of this clone is one. The genes are TRBV29-1 and TRBJ2-7, with 7 nucleotides matching TRBD1. Per germline, CDR1 SQVTM and CDR2 ANQGSEA. This CDR3 region has 13 residues. The V gene end was trimmed by 7 bases and the J gene end by 5 bases; junction bases not matched to a gene: 11. CDR3 coding DNA: TGCAGCGCGGGAACAGGGGTGGTAGACGAGCAGTACTTC. Its translation: CSAGTGVVDEQYF.

The CDR3 sequence: CASSASRNPSSYEQYF. The CDR3 nucleotides are TGTGCCAGCAGCGCTTCCAGGAACCCGAGCTCCTACGAGCAGTACTTC. This chain uses TRBV2 with TRBJ2-7; D unclear. V dropped 6 bases and J dropped 0 bases, with 18 bases sitting between them. The germline gives CDR1 SNHLY, CDR2 FYNNEI. The length of the CDR3 is 16 residues.

This clone was seen once. V and J are TRBV6-5 and TRBJ1-5, with TRBD1 identical over 10 bases. Germline V CDR1 and CDR2: MNHEY, SVGAGI. V was pared by 5 bases and J by 6 bases, with 4 bases of the junction left unmatched. This CDR3 region has 14 residues. The CDR3 is CASSKTGGSQPQHF. The DNA of the CDR3 is TGTGCCAGCAGTAAGACAGGGGGCAGTCAGCCCCAGCATTTT.

This clone is a singleton in its sample. This chain links TRBV5-1 with TRBJ2-1; tentative D call: TRBD2 (6 bases). Trimming removed 2 bases from V and 6 bases from J, with 9 bases in between. CDR1 is SGHRS, CDR2 YFSETQ, per germline. CDR3 length: 13 residues. The CDR3 DNA sequence: TGCGCCAGCAGCTTCTCGGGAGCCAATGAGCAGTTCTTC. It codes for CASSFSGANEQFF.